These 4 T cell receptor beta chains were all obtained from the same sample, sequenced in a study of blood T cell repertoires in COVID-19. Data came from immunoSEQ multiplex PCR; TCRdb stores just in-frame clones and leaves some out. In the table there are approximately 200,000 clones, 87% of which are singletons. The sample was PBMCs or T cells enriched from blood (not recorded which). These receptors came from a man aged 18-30 years with acute COVID-19.

The rearrangement joins TRBV4-1 to TRBJ2-3; perhaps TRBD1 as D (5 bases). Trimming removed 2 bases at V and 3 bases at J, with 15 bases between. CDR3 length equals 16 residues. The germline gives CDR1 MGHRA, CDR2 YSYEKL. The chain's CDR3 is CASSQPARAVTDTQYF. For the CDR3, the DNA is TGCGCCAGCAGCCAACCTGCCAGGGCGGTGACAGATACGCAGTATTTT.

The chain joins TRBV3-1 (or the pseudogene TRBV3-2) to TRBJ1-6; 8 nucleotides match TRBD1. CDR1 is LGHDT and CDR2 is YNNKEL in the germline V gene (reference sequence). J was trimmed by 7 bases and V by 1 base; bases with no gene match: 3. The CDR3 has 15 residues. The DNA for the CDR3 is TGTGCCAGCAGCCAAGGGACAGGGAACAATTCACCCCTCCACTTT. Residues: CASSQGTGNNSPLHF.

The chain is built from TRBV6-2 or TRBV6-3 and TRBJ1-2, with 7 bases matching TRBD1. The CDR3 length is 15 residues. From germline, CDR1 is MNHEY and CDR2 SVGEGT. J gave up 4 bases and V 0 bases, and 5 bases lay outside the gene matches. CDR3 nucleotide sequence: TGTGCCAGCAGTTACTCGGAGGGGGCCGGCTATGGCTACACCTTC. Protein product: CASSYSEGAGYGYTF.

This clone was picked up one time. The chain couples TRBV5-8 to TRBJ2-5; D is possibly TRBD1 (6 bases). Deletions cut 1 base from V and 4 bases from J, with 14 bases between. The CDR3 runs 15 residues. CDR1 is SGHTS, CDR2 YDEGEE, per germline. This CDR3 is CASSLQGRVAETQYF. The CDR3 DNA reads as TGTGCCAGCAGCTTGCAGGGGCGTGTAGCAGAGACCCAGTACTTC.